This T cell receptor beta chain emerged from a study of identical twins. This CDR3 comprises 17 residues. The V gene end was trimmed by 4 bases and the J gene end by 4 bases; junction bases not matched to a gene: 13. Germline CDR1 and CDR2: MGHRA and YSYEKL. Only a few counts were recorded for this clonotype. TCRdb redid the calling of the 5' RACE reads with MiXCR, one entry per CDR3 protein. The repertoire holds some 1,600,000 distinct CDR3 sequences, with about 32% as singletons. Sequencing was done on a sample of cord blood. V gene TRBV4-1 combines with J gene TRBJ2-3; 8 bases are shared with TRBD1. The receptor was derived from a newborn girl in good health. CDR3 in DNA: TGCGCCAGCAGCCTGACAGGGGTGGGAAGTCGCGCAGATACGCAGTATTTT. Its translation is CASSLTGVGSRADTQYF.